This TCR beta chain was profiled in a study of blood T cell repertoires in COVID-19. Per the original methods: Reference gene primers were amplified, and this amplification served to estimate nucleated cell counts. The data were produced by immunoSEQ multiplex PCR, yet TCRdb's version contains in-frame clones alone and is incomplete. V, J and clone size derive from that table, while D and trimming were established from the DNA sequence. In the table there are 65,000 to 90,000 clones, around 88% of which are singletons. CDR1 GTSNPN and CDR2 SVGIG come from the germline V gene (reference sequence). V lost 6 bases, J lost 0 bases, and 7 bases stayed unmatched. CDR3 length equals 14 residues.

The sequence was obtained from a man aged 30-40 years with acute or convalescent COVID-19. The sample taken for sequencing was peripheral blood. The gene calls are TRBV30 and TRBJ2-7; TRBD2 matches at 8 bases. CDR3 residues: CACLAGRSSYEQYF. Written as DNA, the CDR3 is TGTGCCTGTTTAGCGGGACGCTCCTCCTACGAGCAGTACTTC.